This TCR beta chain is from a study of CD8 T cells in Susac syndrome. Overall study context: Within the group of sequenced Susac syndrome patients, about six had active disease and about eight were in remission.

This clonotype occurred once. The CDR3 runs 12 residues. Per germline, CDR1 SQVTM and CDR2 ANQGSEA. Unmatched junction bases numbered 3, after V lost 7 bases and J lost 1 base. Reverse transcription of about 0.45 to 1 ug RNA was performed with random hexamers. TCRdb itself ran the immunoSEQ multiplex PCR reads through MiXCR, one entry per CDR3 protein. The repertoire holds 95,000 to 150,000 distinct CDR3 sequences, about 94% seen once, with less than 0.25% in the top ten. Blood CD8+ and CD4+ T cells underwent high-throughput TCR beta sequencing. The receptor was derived from a human donor with Susac syndrome. This chain links TRBV29-1 with TRBJ1-1; 7 positions match TRBD1. The material sequenced was CD8+ T cells from PBMCs. The CDR3 protein is CSGHRGNTEAFF. The CDR3 DNA sequence: TGCAGCGGGCACAGGGGGAACACTGAAGCTTTCTTT.